This entry describes one T cell receptor beta chain. The table lists this clone with a few counts. What this receptor recognizes is not known. Base qualities are not recorded, but no much larger clone differs from it by a single base. The CDR3, from cysteine to phenylalanine, totals 13 residues. The kept DNA is CDR3 alone, 39 bases in frame from the first base. The junction shows trimming of 2 bases on V and 4 bases on J, plus 11 bases between the germline ends. Reading the germline V gene (reference sequence) gives CDR1 GTSNPN and CDR2 SVGIG. The donors were healthy, HIV-negative adults with no recently reported acute infections or vaccinations. Only Caucasian adults living in Nashville, Tennessee, USA were represented among the donors. CD4+ T cells were enriched through magnetic negative selection, after which naive cells were positively selected on CD45RA and the remaining negative fraction served as the memory subset. Blood was collected by leukapheresis, and PBMCs were isolated by Ficoll-Histopaque density gradient centrifugation and then cryopreserved in liquid nitrogen vapor phase. Purity and quantity of every magnetically sorted T cell population were checked by analytical flow cytometry. Genomic DNA was isolated from every sorted fraction and measured by UV absorbance on a Nanodrop 2000c.

The data were taken from a study of shared clonotypes between healthy human individuals (TCRdb year 2020). Describing the broader study: A couple of women and a few men aged 18 to 49 years were included in the cohort. Per donor, three plates each were used for CD4 naive and CD4 memory, two for CD8 naive, and one for CD8 memory. The study deeply sequenced blood TCR repertoires of about 5 healthy adults to estimate repertoire size and the extent of clonotype sharing between individuals. Libraries were prepared and TCR repertoires were sequenced by different laboratories using diverse techniques, in order to increase sequencing depth and limit assay-specific biases. Each donor's leukapheresis produced roughly between about 0.9 and 9.5 billion PBMCs. Findings and caveats that apply to the study as a whole: Because the study included a small number of donors, the genetic and exposure-history diversity represented was limited. Across a few donors, about 4.5% of naive CD4, around 3.3% of naive CD8, 2.3% of memory CD4, and over 0.35% of memory CD8 clonotypes were shared. Higher generation probabilities were observed for clonotypes shared by all four sorted-subset donors than for non-shared clonotypes. Even with the large sequencing depth, rarefaction of the sorted-subset datasets indicated that sequencing was incomplete. Sampling was restricted to blood, and TCR repertoires in tissue are likely to differ from TCR repertoires in blood. Based on pairwise subsampling, the degree of clonotype sharing among donors was expected to be affected by sequencing depth. Estimated clonotype richness was generally larger for naive than for memory subsets.

Using the deep immunoSEQ assay, multiplex PCR amplified TCR CDR3 regions from genomic DNA. Extracted genomic DNA from each cell subset was spread evenly across all wells of several immunoSEQ 96-well plates, with each plate serving as a replicate. For sorted subsets, roughly 200 ng genomic DNA, equal to 30,000 or so T cell genomes, was loaded into each replicate PCR. The purified libraries were quantified using a Qubit 3.0 fluorometer, sized with a Bioanalyzer 2100, and then quantified again using the KAPA Library Quantification kit. Every immunoSEQ 96-well plate was sequenced on a separate single-read 150-cycle Illumina NextSeq 550 flow cell. Turning to the authors' computational methods: Because the immunoSEQ output held only junctional sequences and lacked quality scores, the filtering could not match the filtering applied to full-length reads. To assign V/J genes and CDR3, sequences were annotated against IMGT germline references using PyIR, a Python wrapper for IgBLAST v1.9. Reads with weak V/J assignments (E-value above 1e-6), missing CDR3, stop codons, out-of-frame junctions, or ambiguous translated residues were removed. V3J clonotypes were defined as sequences sharing an identical inferred V gene, J gene, and CDR3 amino acid sequence. Percentage overlap between repertoires was computed as shared unique clonotypes divided by the size of the smaller repertoire. RTK rarefaction, the Chao1 estimator, and Recon v2.1 estimates of unobserved clonotypes were used to assess repertoire richness. Generation probabilities for all TCRbeta clonotypes obtained by the gDNA method from several donors were computed using OLGA. TCRdb mirrors the immuneACCESS table, restricted to in-frame sequences. Some clones are absent from its copies; in checked studies, under half trace to an unresolved V gene, and the reason for the others is unknown. V and J calls and clone size follow that table, whereas D and trimming were derived from the DNA. The table for this sample lists a few million clones; approximately 94% of them were counted only once. The ten top clones hold 0.13% to 0.15% of the sample.

The rearrangement combines TRBV30 with TRBJ1-1; TRBD1 could be the D gene, as 5 bases match. Sequenced material: naive CD4+ T cells sorted from blood. Explained via the paper, the cell subset or site label denotes: CD45RA+ positively selected. The clonotype comes from a man younger than 35 in good health. The CDR3 protein: CAWSPTGITEAFF. The bases are TGTGCCTGGAGTCCAACAGGAATCACTGAAGCTTTCTTT.